This entry describes one T cell receptor (beta chain). Trimming cost V 2 bases and J 4 bases; bases outside gene matches: 11. The CDR3 runs 17 residues. The germline V gene encodes CDR1 LNHNV and CDR2 YYDKDF (reference sequence). The sample comes from a study of T cell changes during pregnancy in multiple sclerosis. TCRdb keeps only in-frame clones here, not all; method: immunoSEQ multiplex PCR. The table records 85,000 to 130,000 clones, under 95% of them present only once. The source of this sequence is a female donor with multiple sclerosis, enrolled in a pregnancy study. This chain uses TRBV15 with TRBJ2-1; TRBD2 matches at 7 bases. This material consisted of peripheral blood, taken before pregnancy. This CDR3 is CATSRLEDGTTYNEQFF. The DNA for the CDR3 is TGTGCCACCAGCAGACTTGAGGACGGGACTACATACAATGAGCAGTTCTTC. Filled out from reference TRBV15 and TRBJ2-1, the complete variable domain reads DAMVIQNPRYQVTQFGKPVTLSCSQTLNHNVMYWYQQKSSQAPKLLFHYYDKDFNNEADTPDNFQSRRPNTSFCFLDIRSPGLGDTAMYLCATSRLEDGTTYNEQFFGPGTRLTVL.